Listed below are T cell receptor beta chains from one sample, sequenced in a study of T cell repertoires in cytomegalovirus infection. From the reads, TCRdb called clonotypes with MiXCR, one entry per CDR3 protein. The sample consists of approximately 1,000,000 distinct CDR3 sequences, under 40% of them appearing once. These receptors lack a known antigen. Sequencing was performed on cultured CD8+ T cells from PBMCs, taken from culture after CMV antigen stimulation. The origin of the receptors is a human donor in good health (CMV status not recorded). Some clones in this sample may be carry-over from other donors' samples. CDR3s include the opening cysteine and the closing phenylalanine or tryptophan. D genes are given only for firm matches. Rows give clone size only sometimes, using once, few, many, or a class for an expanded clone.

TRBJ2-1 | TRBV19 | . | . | TGTGCCAGTAGTGACGACAGTTACAATGAGCAGTTCTTC | CASSDDSYNEQFF
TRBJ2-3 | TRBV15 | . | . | TGTGCCACCAGCAGAGGGCGGGGGCACACAGATACGCAGTATTTT | CATSRGRGHTDTQYF
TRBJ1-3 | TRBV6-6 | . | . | TGTGCCGCGGGCACAGATTCTGGAAACACCATATATTTT | CAAGTDSGNTIYF
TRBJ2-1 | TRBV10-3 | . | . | TGTGCCATTAGTTATCCGAGTCGCAATGAGCAGTTCTTC | CAISYPSRNEQFF
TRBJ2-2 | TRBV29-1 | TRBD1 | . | TGCAGCGTTGGTGTCGGACAGGGAGTGGACACCGGGGAGCTGTTTTTT | CSVGVGQGVDTGELFF
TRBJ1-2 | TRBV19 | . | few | TGTGCCTCCACGCGGGACACCTATGGCTACACCTTC | CASTRDTYGYTF
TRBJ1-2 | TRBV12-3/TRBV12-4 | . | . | TGTGCCAGCAGCCCGGACAGTTACTATGGCTACACCTTC | CASSPDSYYGYTF
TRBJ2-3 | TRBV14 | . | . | TGTGCCAGCAGCCAAGGGGAGGATACGCAGTATTTT | CASSQGEDTQYF
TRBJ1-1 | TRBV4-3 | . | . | TGCGCCAGCAGCCAAGTAGGGGCTGAAGGTTGGGTCGCTGAAGCTTTCTTT | CASSQVGAEGWVAEAFF
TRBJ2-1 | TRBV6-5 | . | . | TGTGCCAGCAGTTACTCGGCCGTCAACAATGAGCAGTTCTTC | CASSYSAVNNEQFF
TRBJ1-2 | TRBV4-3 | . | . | TGCGCCAGCAGCCAAGACAGGGGATCTAACTATGGCTACACCTTC | CASSQDRGSNYGYTF
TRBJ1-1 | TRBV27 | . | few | TGTGCCAGCAGTTTATACAGCCCATACAACACTGAAGCTTTCTTT | CASSLYSPYNTEAFF
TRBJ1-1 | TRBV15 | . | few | TGTGCCACCAGTGGGAGGGCGCCCAACACTGAAGCTTTCTTT | CATSGRAPNTEAFF
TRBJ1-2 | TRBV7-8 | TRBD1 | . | TGTGCCAGCAGCTTAAACCCGACAGGGCTAGGCCCGAGTGGCTACACCTTC | CASSLNPTGLGPSGYTF
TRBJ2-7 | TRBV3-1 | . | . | TGTGCCAGCAGCCAAGACCCCCCCTTGCGGAGCTCCTACGAGCAGTACTTC | CASSQDPPLRSSYEQYF
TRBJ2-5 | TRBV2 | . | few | TGTGCCAGCAGACCACAGGGTCCCCAAGAGACCCAGTACTTC | CASRPQGPQETQYF